The clone carrying this T cell receptor (beta chain) was counted a few times. Its cognate antigen is unknown. This sample was taken from a study of T-cell memory formation after mild COVID-19. General observations from the study: Whereas later expanders leaned CD4+, clones contracting day 15 to 85 showed a balanced CD4/CD8 makeup. Pre-infection memory showed some responding clones, and this suggested that cross-reactive memory joined.

TCRdb independently ran MiXCR on the 5' RACE reads; one entry per CDR3 protein. The table records about 150,000 distinct CDR3 sequences, around 15% of them present only once. Trimming took 7 bases from V and 8 from J, leaving 21 bases between them. The CDR3 spans 16 residues. Looked up from germline, CDR1 is SEHNR and CDR2 is FQNEAQ (reference sequence). The V call is TRBV7-9, the J call TRBJ1-6; no clear D. The TCR sequence derives from an adult woman who had mild COVID-19 (a few samples of this study predate the infection). Cell type and time point are not known. The sequenced sample consisted of PBMCs or a T cell subset sorted from them (not recorded which). The CDR3 region has the DNA TGTGCCAGCACCCCAGTCGGAGGCCGGAGGGATTCACCCCTCCACTTT. This sequence encodes CASTPVGGRRDSPLHF.